The 6 T cell receptor beta chains given below trace back to one sample, sequenced in a study of T-cell reconstitution after alpha-beta-depleted transplantation in children. Unique molecular identifiers featured in how the TCRbeta library was prepared. One entry per CDR3 protein results from TCRdb running MiXCR on the PCR reads. This table holds 500,000 to 650,000 distinct CDR3 sequences, 13% found once. Sequenced material: PBMCs, mostly from graft donor cells, taken 360 days after TCRalphabeta/CD19-depleted stem cell transplant. Source of these receptors: a male patient between 10 and 17 years old who had a stem cell transplant for acute myeloid leukemia, so the T cells may come from the graft donor.

The J gene is TRBJ1-5, the V gene TRBV28; 8 bases match TRBD1. Germline values: CDR1 MDHEN, CDR2 SYDVKM. The CDR3 has 16 amino acids. Trimming at V came to 3 bases and at J to 4 bases, leaving 8 bases not matched to a gene. CDR3 bases: TGTGCCAGCAGTTTTAATAGGGGACAGGTAAATCAGCCCCAGCATTTT. This codes for CASSFNRGQVNQPQHF.

This clonotype was seen at least ten times. The chain is built from TRBV30 and TRBJ2-1; 10 positions match TRBD2. The length of the CDR3 is 15 residues. Germline loops: CDR1 GTSNPN, CDR2 SVGIG (reference sequence). The junction had 5 bases not matched to a gene; V was cut back by 2 bases and J by 4 bases. CDR3: CAWSRSSGRYNEQFF. For the CDR3, the DNA is TGTGCCTGGAGTAGGTCTAGCGGGAGATACAATGAGCAGTTCTTC.

This clonotype has a handful of counts. The chain carries TRBV28 and TRBJ2-1, with no clear D. There are 12 residues in the CDR3. Trimming shortened V by 3 bases and J by 15 bases, and 15 bases separated the two germline ends. In germline, CDR1 is MDHEN, CDR2 SYDVKM. CDR3 amino acids: CASSFRSEPMFF. Written as DNA, the CDR3 is TGTGCCAGCAGTTTTCGTTCGGAACCCATGTTCTTC.

This clonotype was recorded a few times. J is TRBJ2-2 and V is TRBV10-3; 12 bases are shared with TRBD1. The V gene's germline CDR1 is ENHRY and CDR2 SYGVKD. The CDR3 spans 19 residues. V lost 3 bases, J lost 3 bases, and 11 bases stayed unmatched. In nucleotides, the CDR3 is TGTGCCATCAGTGACACACGATGGGACAGGGGGCCGGACACCGGGGAGCTGTTTTTT. Protein sequence: CAISDTRWDRGPDTGELFF.

J is TRBJ2-4 and V is TRBV11-2; 13 bases line up with TRBD2. Losses at the gene ends were 4 bases for V and 3 bases for J; bases not matched to a gene: 15. This CDR3 has 20 residues. Germline CDR1 is SGHAT and CDR2 is FQNNGV. The CDR3 DNA is TGTGCCAGCAGCTCCAAACACCCCGGGACTAGCGGGACGAGCAAAAACATTCAGTACTTC. The encoded protein is CASSSKHPGTSGTSKNIQYF.

This clonotype was seen a few times. CDR3 in amino acids: CASSHRWPVISNEQFF. The CDR3 nucleotides read TGTGCCAGCAGCCACCGGTGGCCGGTTATAAGCAATGAGCAGTTCTTC. The chain joins TRBV7-9 to TRBJ2-1; D unresolved. V shed 5 bases and J shed 6 bases, with 20 bases lying between them. Germline assignment: CDR1 SEHNR and CDR2 FQNEAQ (reference sequence). This CDR3 has 16 residues.